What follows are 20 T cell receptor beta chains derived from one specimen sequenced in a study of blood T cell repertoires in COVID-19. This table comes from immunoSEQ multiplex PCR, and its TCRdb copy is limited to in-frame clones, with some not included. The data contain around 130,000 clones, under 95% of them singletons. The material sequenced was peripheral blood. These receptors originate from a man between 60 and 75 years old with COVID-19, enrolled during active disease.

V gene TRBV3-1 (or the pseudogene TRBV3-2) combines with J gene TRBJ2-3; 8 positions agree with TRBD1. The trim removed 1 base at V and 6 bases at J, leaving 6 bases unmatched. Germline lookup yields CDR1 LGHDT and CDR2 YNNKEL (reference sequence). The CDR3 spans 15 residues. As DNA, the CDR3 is TGTGCCAGCAGCCAAGTGGCGGGACAGGCGGATACGCAGTATTTT. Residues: CASSQVAGQADTQYF.

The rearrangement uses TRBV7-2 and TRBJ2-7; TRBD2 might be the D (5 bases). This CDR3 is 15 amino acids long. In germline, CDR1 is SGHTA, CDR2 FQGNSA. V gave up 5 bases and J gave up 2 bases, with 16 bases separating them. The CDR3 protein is CASSPGGGGPYEQYF. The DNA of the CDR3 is TGTGCCAGCAGCCCCGGAGGCGGCGGACCCTACGAGCAGTACTTC.

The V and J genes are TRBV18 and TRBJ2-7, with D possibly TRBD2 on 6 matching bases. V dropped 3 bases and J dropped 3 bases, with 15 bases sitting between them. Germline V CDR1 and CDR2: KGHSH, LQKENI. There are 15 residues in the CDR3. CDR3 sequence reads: CASSPSGESVYEQYF. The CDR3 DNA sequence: TGTGCCAGCTCACCTTCGGGGGAAAGCGTCTACGAGCAGTACTTC.

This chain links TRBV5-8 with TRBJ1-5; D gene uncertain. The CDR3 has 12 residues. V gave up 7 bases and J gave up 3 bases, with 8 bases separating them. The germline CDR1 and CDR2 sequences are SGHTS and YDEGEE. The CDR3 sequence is CASGRFNQPQHF. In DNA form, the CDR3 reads TGTGCCAGCGGGAGGTTCAATCAGCCCCAGCATTTT.

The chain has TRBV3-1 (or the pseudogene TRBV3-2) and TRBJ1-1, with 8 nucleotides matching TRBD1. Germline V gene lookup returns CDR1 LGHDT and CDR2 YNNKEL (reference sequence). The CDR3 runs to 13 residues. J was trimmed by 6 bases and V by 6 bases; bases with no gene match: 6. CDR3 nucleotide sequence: TGTGCCAGCAGGCCGGACAGGGAAGCTGAAGCTTTCTTT. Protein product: CASRPDREAEAFF.

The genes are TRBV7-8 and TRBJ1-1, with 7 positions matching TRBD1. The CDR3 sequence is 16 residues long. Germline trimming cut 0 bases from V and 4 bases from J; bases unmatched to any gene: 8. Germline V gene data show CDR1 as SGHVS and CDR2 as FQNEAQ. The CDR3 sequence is CASSLAGNRGITEAFF. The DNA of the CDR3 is TGTGCCAGCAGCTTAGCCGGAAACAGGGGTATCACTGAAGCTTTCTTT.

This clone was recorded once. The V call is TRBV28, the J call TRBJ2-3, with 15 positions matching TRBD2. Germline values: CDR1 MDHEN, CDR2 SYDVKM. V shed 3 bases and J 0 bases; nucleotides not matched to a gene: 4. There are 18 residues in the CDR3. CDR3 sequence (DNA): TGTGCCAGCAGTTTCCCAGGGACTAGCGGGAGGAGCACAGATACGCAGTATTTT. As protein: CASSFPGTSGRSTDTQYF.

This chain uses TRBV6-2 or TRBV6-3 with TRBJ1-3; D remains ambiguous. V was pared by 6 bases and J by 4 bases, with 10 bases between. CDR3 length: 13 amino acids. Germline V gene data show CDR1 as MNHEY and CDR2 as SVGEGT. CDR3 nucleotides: TGTGCCAGCAGCCCCGGAGGGGGAAACACCATATATTTT. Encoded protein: CASSPGGGNTIYF.

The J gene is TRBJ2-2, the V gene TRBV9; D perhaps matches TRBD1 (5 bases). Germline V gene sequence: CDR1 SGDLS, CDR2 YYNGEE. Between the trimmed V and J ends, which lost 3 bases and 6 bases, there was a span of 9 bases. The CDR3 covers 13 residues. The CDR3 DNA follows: TGTGCCAGCAGCGCAGGGTTTTCCGGGGAGCTGTTTTTT. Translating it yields CASSAGFSGELFF.

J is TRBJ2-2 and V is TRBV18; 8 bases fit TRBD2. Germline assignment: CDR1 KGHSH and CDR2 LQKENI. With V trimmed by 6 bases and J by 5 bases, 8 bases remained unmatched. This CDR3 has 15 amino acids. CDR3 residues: CASSQTSEGTGELFF. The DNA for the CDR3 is TGTGCCAGCTCCCAGACTAGCGAGGGAACCGGGGAGCTGTTTTTT.

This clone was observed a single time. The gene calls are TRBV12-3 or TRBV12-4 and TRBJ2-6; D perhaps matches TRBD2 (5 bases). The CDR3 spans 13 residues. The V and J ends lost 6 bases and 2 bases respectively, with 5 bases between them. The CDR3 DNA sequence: TGTGCCAGCAGGGAGGCTGGGGCCAACGTCCTGACTTTC. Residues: CASREAGANVLTF.

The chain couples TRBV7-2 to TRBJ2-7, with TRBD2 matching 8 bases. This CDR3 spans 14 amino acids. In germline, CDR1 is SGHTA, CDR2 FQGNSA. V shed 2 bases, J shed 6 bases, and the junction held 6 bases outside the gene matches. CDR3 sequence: CASSLTGLDSEQYF. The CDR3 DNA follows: TGTGCCAGCAGCTTAACGGGACTAGATAGCGAGCAGTACTTC.

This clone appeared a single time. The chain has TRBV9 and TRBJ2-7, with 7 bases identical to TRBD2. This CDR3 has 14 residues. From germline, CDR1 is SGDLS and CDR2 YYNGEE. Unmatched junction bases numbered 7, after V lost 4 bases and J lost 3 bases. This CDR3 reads CASSPRGVGYEQYF. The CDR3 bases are TGTGCCAGCAGCCCTCGGGGGGTTGGCTACGAGCAGTACTTC.

DNA of the CDR3: TGTGCCAGCAGTGAAAGACCAGGGAGGAATGAGCAGTTCTTC. Its translation is CASSERPGRNEQFF. This sequence joins TRBV6-1 and TRBJ2-1; possibly TRBD2 for D (6 bases). Germline V gene data show CDR1 as MNHNS and CDR2 as SASEGT. The CDR3 sequence is 14 residues long. Trimming took off 2 bases at V and 7 bases at J, with 12 bases between the two ends.

The CDR3 sequence: CASSLVAGSSYEQYF. The CDR3 nucleotides are TGTGCCAGCAGCTTAGTGGCGGGAAGCTCCTACGAGCAGTACTTC. The V gene is TRBV11-3, the J gene TRBJ2-7, with a tentative D call TRBD2 (6 bases). The CDR3 length is 15 residues. In germline, CDR1 is SGHNT, CDR2 YENEEA. The V end was cut by 1 base, the J end by 0 bases, with 10 bases between.

The CDR3 reads CASSLDSGRNTEAFF. CDR3 sequence (DNA): TGTGCCAGCAGCTTAGACTCCGGGAGGAACACTGAAGCTTTCTTT. The rearrangement links TRBV7-9 to TRBJ1-1; D remains ambiguous. V was pared by 1 base and J by 1 base, with 10 bases between. Germline assignment: CDR1 SEHNR and CDR2 FQNEAQ (reference sequence). The CDR3 covers 15 residues. Supplemented by reference TRBV7-9 and TRBJ1-1, the full variable domain reads DTGVSQNPRHKITKRGQNVTFRCDPISEHNRLYWYRQTLGQGPEFLTYFQNEAQLEKSRLLSDRFSAERPKGSFSTLEIQRTEQGDSAMYLCASSLDSGRNTEAFFGQGTRLTVV.

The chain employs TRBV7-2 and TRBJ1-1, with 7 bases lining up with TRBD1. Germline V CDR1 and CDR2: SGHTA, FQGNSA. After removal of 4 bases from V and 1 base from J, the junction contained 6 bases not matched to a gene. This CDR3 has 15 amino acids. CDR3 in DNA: TGTGCCAGCAGCTCAACGGGACAGTCGAACACTGAAGCTTTCTTT. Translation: CASSSTGQSNTEAFF.

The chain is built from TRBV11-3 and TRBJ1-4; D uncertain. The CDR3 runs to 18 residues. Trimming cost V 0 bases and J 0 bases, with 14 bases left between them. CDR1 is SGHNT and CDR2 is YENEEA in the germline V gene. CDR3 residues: CASSLDKAASATNEKLFF. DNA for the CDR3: TGTGCCAGCAGCTTAGATAAGGCGGCTTCCGCAACTAATGAAAAACTGTTTTTT. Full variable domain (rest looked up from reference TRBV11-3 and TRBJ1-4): EAGVVQSPRYKIIEKKQPVAFWCNPISGHNTLYWYLQNLGQGPELLIRYENEEAVDDSQLPKDRFSAERLKGVDSTLKIQPAELGDSAVYLCASSLDKAASATNEKLFFGSGTQLSVL.

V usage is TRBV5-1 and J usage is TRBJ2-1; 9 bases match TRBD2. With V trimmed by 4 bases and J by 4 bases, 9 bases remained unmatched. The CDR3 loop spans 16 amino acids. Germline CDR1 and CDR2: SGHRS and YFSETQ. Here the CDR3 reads CASSRPGSGSYNEQFF. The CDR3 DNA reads TGCGCCAGCAGCCGCCCAGGTAGCGGGAGTTACAATGAGCAGTTCTTC.

The CDR3 DNA reads TGTGCCAGTAGTACGGACAGGCGGGCGAACACTGAAGCTTTCTTT. Translated, it gives CASSTDRRANTEAFF. This chain connects TRBV19 to TRBJ1-1, with 7 bases matching TRBD1. The CDR3 spans 15 residues. V lost 4 bases to trimming and J lost 1 base; unmatched junction nucleotides: 6. The germline gives CDR1 LNHDA, CDR2 SQIVND (reference sequence). The whole variable domain, filled in from reference TRBV19 and TRBJ1-1, reads DGGITQSPKYLFRKEGQNVTLSCEQNLNHDAMYWYRQDPGQGLRLIYYSQIVNDFQKGDIAEGYSVSREKKESFPLTVTSAQKNPTAFYLCASSTDRRANTEAFFGQGTRLTVV.